This TCR beta chain was sequenced during a study of T cells in Graves' hyperthyroidism and ophthalmopathy. TCR beta CDR3 regions were amplified from RNA. Primed by the HTBI set, a first-round RT-PCR was run on the TCR CDR3. In TCRdb, the multiplex PCR reads were re-called with MiXCR into one record per CDR3 protein. The sample has a few hundred thousand distinct CDR3 sequences, about 16% seen once; the top ten hold 30% to 35%. Germline lookup yields CDR1 SGDLS and CDR2 YYNGEE. The CDR3 has 16 amino acids. The junction had 6 bases not matched to a gene; V was cut back by 1 base and J by 5 bases. The chain recombines TRBV9 with TRBJ2-5, with TRBD2 identical over 12 bases. What was sequenced was blood. The receptor was derived from a woman aged 25 to 39 with Graves' hyperthyroidism. DNA for the CDR3: TGTGCCAGCAGCGTACGACTAGCGGGAGATTTGGAGACCCAGTACTTC. The encoded protein is CASSVRLAGDLETQYF.